This T cell receptor (beta chain) was recorded in a study of T-cell reconstitution after alpha-beta-depleted transplantation in children. Study conclusions and caveats: A year had passed since transplant, and T-cell counts and diversity by then came mostly from newly produced T cells. The study traced high day-60 TCRbeta diversity in some patients to surviving recipient T cells and thymic progenitors. Expanded graft clones numbering several hundred reportedly gave rise to alpha-beta T cells about two months after transplant.

Unique molecular identifiers were incorporated when the TCRbeta library was constructed. TCRdb re-derived calls from the PCR reads in MiXCR, one entry per CDR3 protein. This sample has about 980,000 distinct CDR3 sequences, with around 30% found just once. Notes on this clonotype: The antigen is undetermined.

Germline V CDR1 and CDR2: DFQATT, SNEGSKA (reference sequence). V was shortened by 6 bases and J by 5 bases, with 8 bases between the two germline ends. The CDR3 length is 10 residues. This receptor was taken from a boy younger than two who had a stem cell transplant for SCID, so the T cells may come from the graft donor. The specimen comprised PBMCs, mostly from graft donor cells, sampled 360 days after TCRalphabeta/CD19-depleted stem cell transplant. This chain joins TRBV20-1 and TRBJ2-7; D uncertain. CDR3 loop: CSATYHEQYF. The CDR3 nucleotides are TGCAGTGCCACTTACCACGAGCAGTACTTC.